This TCR beta chain was sequenced during a study of cytomegalovirus exposure and HLA in healthy donors (dated by TCRdb to about 2017). General notes on the study: In an earlier analysis of several hundred of the donors, 250 to 300 Gb of sequence data and roughly 100 million unique TCR beta sequences from roughly 180 million T cells were reported. About five DR-DQ haplotypes were handled as single units for association and clustering because linkage in the cohort was strong. High-throughput TCR immunosequencing, statistical association of individual TCRs with disease status, and machine learning were combined to predict cytomegalovirus infection status. Using immunosequencing, the study profiled T cell repertoires from about 610 subjects and related those repertoires to cytomegalovirus serostatus. Of the 398 genotyped donors, around 81% fell in the genetic ancestry cluster associated with self-reported Caucasian donors. The study was designed to test whether signatures of past pathogen exposure could be identified by cataloging public T cell receptors. In a later analysis, previously published TCR beta repertoires from hundreds of donors were re-analyzed and high-resolution HLA genotyping was added so that TCR occurrence patterns could be studied. Roughly 300 gigabases of sequencing data and tens of millions of unique TCR sequences were included in an early release covering under 650 HLA-typed donors. The number of donors typed differed by locus, with 629-630 for A, B, C, DRB1 and DQB1, 522 for DQA1, some 570 for DPA1, and 450 to 480 for DPB1. On average, 235,054 unique TCR beta nucleotide sequences were sequenced per donor among about 400 genotyped donors of the cohort, with roughly 20% of those sequences being non-productive. Rather than drawing on any new phenotypic data, the later analysis identified candidate immune exposures from TCR beta sequences and the way those sequences occurred across donors. In an earlier analysis of roughly 580 of the donors, high-throughput TCR beta sequencing was used to judge whether each TCR beta V gene segment behaved as functional or pseudogenic. Donor age, sex, ethnicity and CMV serostatus were compiled alongside the repertoire data. All discovery cohort repertoires had been generated using a single sequencing platform. HLA typing included class I and class II loci at four-digit resolution. In addition to the first cohort of 666 subjects, a separate validation cohort of 120 different subjects was used. A later genetic analysis used genome-wide SNP genotypes for 398 of the 666 donors, treating that subset as a discovery cohort.

This clone was detected once. Its antigen remains undetermined. The sample holds no much larger clone one base away, and base qualities are not on file. The paper as a whole reports these results and caveats: A further reported finding was that TCR beta sequences accurately predicted the HLA-A and HLA-B alleles for most subjects in the first cohort. A later analysis found that most CMV-associated TCR beta chains appeared HLA-restricted, with HLA associations seemingly driven largely by CMV exposure. In a later analysis, the rate of TCR association differed among HLA loci, with DRB1 alleles having the most associated TCRs and HLA-C alleles having the fewest. In vitro tests confirmed that three of the cytomegalovirus-associated TCR beta chains recognize cytomegalovirus antigens. A later analysis reported that several top co-occurrence clusters appeared linked to parvovirus B19, influenza, CMV and Epstein-Barr virus. Sequencing depth was assumed to be roughly uniform across donors in the presence/absence analyses, though that assumption may not hold. The classifier was reported to diagnose cytomegalovirus status with high specificity and sensitivity in both the original cohort and the validation cohort. Because counts were too low, seventeen rarely observed V segments, including chromosome 9 orphons, were excluded from the earlier analysis of fewer than 650 of the donors. A later genetic analysis reported fewer N-insertions in productive TCRs among donors in an Asian-associated ancestry cluster than the roughly 640-donor mean. Linkage disequilibrium might explain the correlated functional status among segregating V segments, but an unknown experimental factor could not be excluded. Some IMGT-functional V segments, including TRBV6-2 and TRBV6-3, could not be told apart with the 87-base-pair reads, so those segments were excluded. The cohort was sequenced for TCR beta chains only, and without alpha or paired-chain data the features that could be detected were limited. According to the authors, the approach could potentially be generalized to other disease states and immunological phenotypes. Because HLA typing was missing for some donors at each locus, association tests included only the typed subset. Most TCR sequences were observed very rarely across donors, whereas some public TCRs were present in many individuals. A later analysis associated around 16,000 TCR beta sequences with specific HLA alleles at a false discovery rate of 0.05. A cluster of highly shared sequence variants was judged likely to be a technical artifact of the sequencing pipeline. V-gene and J-gene trimming of TCR beta chains was associated with a missense DCLRE1C variant in a later genetic analysis, and the association was replicated in an independent cohort. The only immune exposure information available for the cohort was CMV serostatus. An earlier analysis of 587 of the donors showed that most TCR beta V segments appeared in productive rearrangements either about 87% or about 30% of the time, which broadly matched IMGT annotations. A total of about 180 TCR beta chains were listed by the study as associated with cytomegalovirus. Assigning TCR associations to individual alleles was difficult when HLA alleles, especially DR and DQ, strongly co-occurred. A later analysis found that HLA-associated TCR beta chains were more clonally expanded and had lower generation probabilities than equally common non-associated chains.

The protocol used for the library was the immunoSEQ multiplex PCR assay. A mixture of 60 forward primers for TCR Vbeta segments and 13 reverse primers for TCR Jbeta segments was used in the multiplex PCR. A multiplex PCR assay on genomic DNA amplified the CDR3 region of rearranged TCR beta genes. On the Illumina HiSeq System, the amplified TCR beta libraries were sequenced as 87-base-pair reads. The study's own analysis went as follows. Across the roughly 700 repertoires, a later analysis counted around 80 million unique TCR beta chains, roughly 11 million of which were shared by at least two donors. A nearest-neighbor algorithm error-corrected the raw reads and collapsed the reads into unique sequences, merging closely related sequences to remove PCR and sequencing errors. To assign V, D and J gene segments, CDR3 sequences were aligned to IMGT reference sequences. For a sequence to be retained, at least a six-nucleotide match to both a V gene segment and a J gene segment was required. A rearrangement was called productive if the CDR3 had no stop codons and remained in frame with V and J, and every other rearrangement was called non-productive. Following IMGT convention, CDR3 was defined as the stretch from the second conserved V-encoded cysteine to the conserved J-encoded phenylalanine. The earlier analysis of approximately 500 of the donors excluded sequences that lacked an unambiguous match to a single V gene segment. An earlier analysis of a few hundred of the donors called V segments functional above 56.7% productive rearrangements and segregating when the between-donor standard deviation exceeded 5%. A statistical classification framework was built to diagnose cytomegalovirus status from the catalog of TCR beta chain sequences. A later analysis assigned V and J genes by comparing TCR nucleotide sequences with IMGT/GENE-DB human TR gene sequences. In a later analysis, CDR3 sequences and most-parsimonious VDJ recombination scenarios were assigned using the TCRdist pipeline. A later analysis defined each TCR beta chain by its CDR3 amino acid sequence plus V-gene family, and excluded reads lacking a unique V-gene family. As a way to deal with suspected cross-contamination and a sequencing artifact, a later analysis dropped approximately 590 nucleotide sequences that were highly shared and had low generation probability. A later analysis calculated a clonal expansion index for each public chain from normalized within-repertoire ranks of inferred template counts. In a later analysis, generation probabilities were computed with a VDJ recombination model fitted to out-of-frame rearrangements, and the resulting probabilities were checked against IGoR. In a later analysis, TCR-TCR, TCR-HLA and TCR-CMV co-occurrence was scored with hypergeometric tests, and a repertoire-size bias correction was applied to TCR pairs. To estimate false discovery rates, a later analysis permuted the HLA or CMV assignments 20 times. In a later analysis, co-occurring TCRs were grouped using DBSCAN, with TCRdist sequence similarity added in when clustering inside HLA-allele-positive subsets. Co-occurrence clustering excluded repertoires with fewer than 30,000 or more than 120,000 public chains, plus five with anomalous nucleotide sharing. TCRdb provides this immuneACCESS table in a form limited to in-frame rearrangements. Some clones are lacking; in checked studies, under half of them reflect an unresolved V gene, and why the rest are absent is not known. The DNA gave D and trimming, while V, J and clone size come from that table. The sample records about 95,000 clones, over 75% of which are singletons. In total, the top ten clones hold 4% to 5.5% of the sample.

The cohort was made up of roughly 670 healthy bone marrow donors. All cohort members were sampled while nominally healthy, although unrecorded immune exposures were likely present. The donor tested CMV seropositive, placing the donor among the 250 to 350 seropositive members of the cohort. A peripheral blood sample was collected from each donor, and TCR beta sequencing was performed on peripheral blood mononuclear cells. The Qiagen DNeasy Blood Extraction Kit was used to extract genomic DNA from the blood cell samples. From the cysteine through the phenylalanine, the CDR3 covers 13 amino acids. Only the CDR3 portion is preserved as DNA: 39 bases, with reading frame beginning at the first base. At the junction V is shortened by 8 bases and J by 4 bases, with 14 bases in between. The germline V gene gives CDR1 as SNHLY and CDR2 as FYNNEI.

This TCR derives from a man aged 30 to 45 in good health and CMV-seropositive. The sequencing sample was made of PBMCs. This chain joins TRBV2 to TRBJ1-2; the D gene remains uncertain. Here is the DNA: TGTGCCAGCGAGCCAGGCCTTTTCTATGGCTACACCTTC. It translates as CASEPGLFYGYTF.